The 4 T cell receptor beta chains in this list originate from one sample, sequenced in a study of Ad26.COV2.S vaccination and SARS-CoV-2 variants. Measured with immunoSEQ multiplex PCR; TCRdb has only the in-frame clones, and not every one. This table holds a few hundred thousand clones, 80% to 90% found once. The sample's treatment: some 19 received Ad26.COV2.S at low or high dose, single or two shots; about 5 received placebo; per-sample allocation not given. Following the first vaccine or placebo injection, samples were taken on day 63. Sequenced material: peripheral blood, taken in a trial of Ad26.COV2.S vaccine versus placebo. The source of these receptors is a person between 18 and 60 years old who received the Ad26.COV2.S COVID-19 vaccine or a placebo.

The chain uses TRBV14 and TRBJ2-1, with D uncertain. V was cut by 4 bases and J by 0 bases, with 10 bases left in between. This CDR3 is 15 amino acids long. Germline-derived CDR1 and CDR2 are SGHDN and FVKESK. The CDR3: CASSLDMSSYNEQFF. CDR3 nucleotides: TGTGCCAGCAGCCTTGACATGAGCTCCTACAATGAGCAGTTCTTC.

This clone has only one observation. The V and J genes are TRBV4-1 and TRBJ2-7, with D possibly TRBD2 on 5 matching bases. CDR3 length: 14 amino acids. Germline CDR1 and CDR2: MGHRA and YSYEKL. V dropped 3 bases and J dropped 2 bases, with 11 bases sitting between them. CDR3 protein: CASSHGLNPYEQYF. Written as DNA, the CDR3 is TGCGCCAGCAGCCACGGACTTAACCCCTACGAGCAGTACTTC.

The V call is TRBV5-4, the J call TRBJ1-3; D unclear. The V gene lost 0 bases and the J gene lost 0 bases, with 1 base spanning the gap. The CDR3 totals 13 residues. Germline V CDR1 and CDR2: SGHNT, YYREEE (reference sequence). The CDR3, as DNA: TGTGCCAGCAGCTTGGTCTCTGGAAACACCATATATTTT. It translates to CASSLVSGNTIYF. The whole variable domain, remainder taken from reference TRBV5-4 and TRBJ1-3, is ETGVTQSPTHLIKTRGQQVTLRCSSQSGHNTVSWYQQALGQGPQFIFQYYREEENGRGNFPPRFSGLQFPNYSSELNVNALELDDSALYLCASSLVSGNTIYFGEGSWLTVV.

The chain uses TRBV11-3 and TRBJ1-1; possibly TRBD1 for D (6 bases). The CDR3 length is 16 residues. The germline V and J ends were trimmed by 5 bases and 3 bases, with 19 bases remaining between them. Germline V gene data show CDR1 as SGHNT and CDR2 as YENEEA. The CDR3, as DNA: TGTGCCAGCAGCATAGGGGGTGCAAGGGGAGACACTGAAGCTTTCTTT. Translating gives CASSIGGARGDTEAFF.